This TCR beta chain is drawn from a study of response to subunit inactivated influenza vaccine. Broader study findings: Only a handful of new T cells, the authors suggested, are recruited with each seasonal influenza vaccination.

TCRdb fed the RT-PCR reads into MiXCR, producing one record per CDR3 protein. The sample lists about 190,000 distinct CDR3 sequences, roughly 14% occurring once. This clonotype showed up just a few times. The antigen is unknown. CDR1 and CDR2 from the germline V gene are MNHEY and SMNVEV (reference sequence). Deletions cut 3 bases from V and 6 bases from J, with 15 bases between. The CDR3 totals 14 residues. The V gene is TRBV27, the J gene TRBJ2-7; the D gene is possibly TRBD1 (6 bases). The TCR originated in a man aged 50 to 60 who received an inactivated influenza vaccine. The sample here was CD8+ T cells sorted from PBMCs, taken 4 to 6 days after vaccination. The CDR3 coding sequence is TGTGCCAGCAGTTTTTCAAACACAGGGAGCGAGCAGTACTTC. This encodes CASSFSNTGSEQYF.